This T cell receptor (beta chain) was identified during a study of T cells of healthy individuals. Via MiXCR, TCRdb re-called the 5' RACE reads, giving one row per CDR3 protein. Of around 80,000 distinct CDR3 sequences listed, 5% are singletons. The germline gives CDR1 KGHSH, CDR2 LQKENI. The CDR3 covers 16 residues. V was pared by 3 bases and J by 4 bases, with 19 bases between. This clonotype has a count of ten or more. The receptor was isolated from a female donor in good health. V and J are TRBV18 and TRBJ2-7; a possible D gene is TRBD2 (8 bases). In DNA form, the CDR3 reads TGTGCCAGCTCACCGTCCGCGATAGCGGGACAGTACGAGCAGTACTTC. Its protein product is CASSPSAIAGQYEQYF. Filled out from reference TRBV18 and TRBJ2-7, the complete variable domain reads NAGVMQNPRHLVRRRGQEARLRCSPMKGHSHVYWYRQLPEEGLKFMVYLQKENIIDESGMPKERFSAEFPKEGPSILRIQQVVRGDSAAYFCASSPSAIAGQYEQYFGPGTRLTVT.